This is a list of T cell receptor beta chains from one sample in a study of T cells in Graves' hyperthyroidism and ophthalmopathy. Each CDR3 protein gets one entry after TCRdb re-called the multiplex PCR reads with MiXCR. The sample yields fewer than 350,000 distinct CDR3 sequences, 13% seen once. Sequencing was carried out using blood. These receptors were obtained from a woman aged 25 to 39 with Graves' hyperthyroidism that later progressed to Graves' ophthalmopathy. CDR3s include the opening cysteine and the closing phenylalanine or tryptophan. The D gene is left open where the match is weak. Rows may omit the clone size; those that give it use once, few, many or a size class.

cdr3_aa | cdr3_nt | clone_size | j_call | d_call | v_call
CSAAGTDFNQPQHF | TGCAGTGCTGCCGGGACAGACTTTAATCAGCCCCAGCATTTT | many | TRBJ1-5 | TRBD1 | TRBV20-1
CASSQVVYEQYF | TGCGCCAGCAGCCAAGTCGTCTACGAGCAGTACTTC | few | TRBJ2-7 | . | TRBV4-3
CASSAGTSQTQYF | TGTGCCAGCAGCGCCGGGACTAGTCAGACGCAGTATTTT | few | TRBJ2-3 | TRBD2 | TRBV12-3/TRBV12-4
CASSPKQVLTGHEQFF | TGTGCCAGCAGCCCCAAACAGGTTCTAACGGGCCATGAGCAGTTCTTC | many | TRBJ2-1 | . | TRBV7-2
CASSLDRGETQYF | TGTGCCAGCAGCCTGGACAGGGGGGAGACCCAGTACTTC | many | TRBJ2-5 | TRBD1 | TRBV28
CASRRGTGRGNEQFF | TGTGCCAGCAGACGCGGGACAGGGAGGGGCAATGAGCAGTTCTTC | . | TRBJ2-1 | TRBD1 | TRBV28
CSADRGDGSPLHF | TGCAGTGCTGACAGGGGAGACGGTTCACCCCTCCACTTT | many | TRBJ1-6 | TRBD1 | TRBV20-1
CASSWDFNYEQYF | TGCGCCAGCAGCTGGGACTTCAACTACGAGCAGTACTTC | many | TRBJ2-7 | . | TRBV5-1
CASSPGQGRDDSPLHF | TGTGCCAGCTCACCCGGTCAAGGCAGAGATGATTCACCCCTCCACTTT | many | TRBJ1-6 | . | TRBV18
CSARLGSGQGHEQFF | TGCAGTGCTAGGTTGGGGTCGGGACAGGGCCATGAGCAGTTCTTC | many | TRBJ2-1 | TRBD1 | TRBV20-1
CATGKAGAQGGTQYF | TGTGCCACCGGAAAAGCGGGAGCCCAAGGAGGTACGCAGTATTTT | many | TRBJ2-3 | TRBD2 | TRBV24-1
CASSRLGTLDTIYF | TGCGCCAGCAGCCGCTTGGGTACCTTGGACACCATATATTTT | . | TRBJ1-3 | . | TRBV5-1
CASSYSRRTGGAYGYTF | TGTGCCAGCAGTTACAGTAGGCGGACAGGGGGCGCCTATGGCTACACCTTC | many | TRBJ1-2 | TRBD1 | TRBV6-6
CASSLGTHSGNTIYF | TGTGCCAGCAGTTTGGGTACGCACTCTGGAAACACCATATATTTT | few | TRBJ1-3 | . | TRBV28
CASLDRAYEQYF | TGTGCCAGCCTGGACAGGGCCTACGAGCAGTACTTC | many | TRBJ2-7 | TRBD1 | TRBV2
CASSAGTGLNIQYF | TGTGCCAGCAGTGCCGGGACAGGGTTGAACATTCAGTACTTC | many | TRBJ2-4 | TRBD1 | TRBV27
CASSSSGQASGANVLTF | TGTGCCAGCAGTTCCTCGGGACAGGCTTCTGGGGCCAACGTCCTGACTTTC | . | TRBJ2-6 | TRBD1 | TRBV12-3/TRBV12-4
CATSRVGGWDTTYEQYF | TGTGCCACCAGCAGAGTGGGAGGGTGGGACACCACCTACGAGCAGTACTTC | many | TRBJ2-7 | . | TRBV15
CASSEIGTSGGLYEQYF | TGTGCCAGCAGTGAAATTGGGACTAGCGGAGGCCTCTACGAGCAGTACTTC | many | TRBJ2-7 | TRBD2 | TRBV6-1
CASSPRSTSYEQYF | TGTGCCAGCAGCCCGCGCAGCACTTCCTACGAGCAGTACTTC | . | TRBJ2-7 | . | TRBV5-4
CASRHVLAASGTQYF | TGTGCCAGCAGGCATGTACTAGCAGCATCGGGGACCCAGTACTTC | few | TRBJ2-5 | . | TRBV7-9
CASSPQTGGNEKLSF | TGTGCCAGCAGCCCCCAGACAGGGGGAAATGAAAAACTGTCTTTT | . | TRBJ1-4 | TRBD1 | TRBV7-2
CASSPRTSGTLTDTQYF | TGTGCCAGCAGCCCCAGGACTAGCGGAACCCTCACAGATACGCAGTATTTT | many | TRBJ2-3 | TRBD2 | TRBV7-3
CASSLGLGGVDEQYF | TGTGCCAGTAGTCTGGGACTGGGAGGCGTGGACGAGCAGTACTTC | many | TRBJ2-7 | . | TRBV19
CASSYRLESYEQYF | TGTGCCAGCAGTTACCGGTTGGAATCCTACGAGCAGTACTTC | many | TRBJ2-7 | . | TRBV6-2/TRBV6-3